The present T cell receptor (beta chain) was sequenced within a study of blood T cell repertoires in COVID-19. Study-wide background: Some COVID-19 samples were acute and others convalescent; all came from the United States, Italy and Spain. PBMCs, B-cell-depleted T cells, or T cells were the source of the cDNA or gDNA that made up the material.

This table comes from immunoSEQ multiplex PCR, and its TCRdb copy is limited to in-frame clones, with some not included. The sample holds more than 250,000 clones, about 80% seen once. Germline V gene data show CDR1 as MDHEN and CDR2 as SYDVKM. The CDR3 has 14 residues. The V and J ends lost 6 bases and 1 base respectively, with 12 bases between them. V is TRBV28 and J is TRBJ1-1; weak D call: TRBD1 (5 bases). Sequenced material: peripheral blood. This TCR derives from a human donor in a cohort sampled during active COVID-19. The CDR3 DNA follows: TGTGCCAGCAGGGAACCAGGGAAGAACACTGAAGCTTTCTTT. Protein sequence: CASREPGKNTEAFF.